Below, 28 T cell receptor beta chains from the same sample are listed, as sequenced in a study of T cells after yellow fever vaccination. TCRdb passed the 5' RACE reads through MiXCR, listing each CDR3 protein once. The sample lists about 300,000 distinct CDR3 sequences, 4% occurring once. The sequences come from PBMCs, collected 5 days after the yellow fever booster vaccination. Source of these receptors: a man between 18 and 35 years old who received the YFV17D yellow fever vaccine.

This rearrangement joins TRBV5-1 to TRBJ2-2; no clear D gene. The V gene lost 4 bases and the J gene lost 6 bases, with 13 bases spanning the gap. Germline CDR1 and CDR2: SGHRS and YFSETQ. The CDR3 sequence is 14 residues long. In DNA, the CDR3 is TGCGCCAGCAGCGACGCGCTAGGGTCCGGGGAGCTGTTTTTT. Its protein product is CASSDALGSGELFF.

Many counts were recorded for this clonotype. The gene calls are TRBV5-1 and TRBJ2-5; no clear D gene. The CDR3 is 13 amino acids. The V gene's germline CDR1 is SGHRS and CDR2 YFSETQ. The V end lost 4 bases, the J end lost 5 bases, and 12 bases lay between the germline ends. The CDR3, as DNA: TGCGCCAGCAGCAGGTGGCCCCTTGAGACCCAGTACTTC. Protein product: CASSRWPLETQYF.

The rearrangement links TRBV28 to TRBJ2-7, with 9 nucleotides matching TRBD1. V lost 3 bases and J lost 3; bases outside the gene matches: 6. Per the germline V gene, CDR1 is MDHEN and CDR2 is SYDVKM. There are 15 residues in the CDR3. DNA of the CDR3: TGTGCCAGCAGTTTGCCGGGACAGGGATTCTACGAGCAGTACGTC. Protein: CASSLPGQGFYEQYV.

The V gene is TRBV14, the J gene TRBJ2-7; 9 nucleotides align to TRBD1. J was trimmed by 4 bases and V by 4 bases; bases with no gene match: 17. CDR1 and CDR2 (germline): SGHDN, FVKESK. The CDR3 consists of 18 residues. The CDR3 is CASSLRLRAGTGNYEQYF. The CDR3 DNA is TGTGCCAGCAGCCTCCGACTACGAGCAGGGACAGGGAATTACGAGCAGTACTTC.

This clonotype was seen only a few times. The V and J genes are TRBV5-1 and TRBJ2-7, with 11 bases lining up with TRBD2. CDR3 length: 14 amino acids. CDR1 and CDR2 from the germline V gene are SGHRS and YFSETQ. Trimming cost V 3 bases and J 3 bases; bases outside gene matches: 2. The CDR3 DNA reads TGCGCCAGCAGCTCGACTAGCGGGATCTACGAGCAGTACTTC. Its translation: CASSSTSGIYEQYF.

The chain links TRBV5-1 to TRBJ1-2; 8 positions agree with TRBD1. The CDR3 spans 14 residues. V gave up 5 bases and J gave up 7 bases; unmatched junction bases: 10. Germline CDR1 is SGHRS and CDR2 is YFSETQ. CDR3 nucleotides: TGCGCCAGCAGGGATGGACAGGGACGTGGTGGCTACACCTTC. Translated: CASRDGQGRGGYTF.

CDR3 coding DNA: TGTGCCAGCAGTTTCGAAGGCAGGGTTGGCTACACCTTC. This encodes CASSFEGRVGYTF. The chain uses TRBV12-3 or TRBV12-4 and TRBJ1-2, with D possibly matching TRBD1 (5 bases). V was trimmed by 3 bases and J by 7 bases, leaving 12 bases between them. This CDR3 region has 13 residues.

This clonotype was recorded a few times. Here the CDR3 reads CSAELTSTDTQYF. The CDR3, as DNA: TGCAGTGCTGAACTCACTAGCACAGATACGCAGTATTTT. The V call is TRBV20-1, the J call TRBJ2-3; no clear D gene. CDR3 size: 13 residues. Looked up from germline, CDR1 is DFQATT and CDR2 is SNEGSKA (reference sequence). Trimming cost V 5 bases and J 0 bases, with 9 bases left between them.

This clonotype was observed a few times. The chain links TRBV6-6 to TRBJ2-7; 7 nucleotides agree with TRBD1. Trimming took 0 bases from V and 0 from J; bases not matched to a gene: 5. The CDR3 spans 16 residues. From germline, CDR1 is MNHNY and CDR2 SVGAGI (reference sequence). CDR3 coding DNA: TGTGCCAGCAGTTACTCTGGGCCAGGGGGCTCCTACGAGCAGTACTTC. This translates into CASSYSGPGGSYEQYF.

This clonotype was picked up many times. The gene calls are TRBV29-1 and TRBJ2-5, with D perhaps matching TRBD2 (6 bases). There are 11 residues in the CDR3. In germline, CDR1 is SQVTM, CDR2 ANQGSEA. V was cut by 8 bases and J by 7 bases, with 14 bases left in between. As DNA, the CDR3 is TGCAGCTTTGGGACTGATCGGACCCAGTACTTC. This translates into CSFGTDRTQYF.

The CDR3, as DNA: TGTGCCAGCAGTGGACGGAGAACCCCATACAATGAGCAGTTCTTC. Its protein product is CASSGRRTPYNEQFF. The chain joins TRBV2 to TRBJ2-1, with unresolved D. Germline CDR1 is SNHLY and CDR2 is FYNNEI. Trimming pared 4 bases from V and 4 bases from J, leaving 14 bases between. The CDR3 runs 15 residues.

Comments on this clonotype: A much more abundant neighbour one base away suggests this may be a read error. The J gene is TRBJ2-5, the V gene TRBV7-2; D gene uncertain. Germline assignment: CDR1 SGHTA and CDR2 FQGNSA. The CDR3 runs to 11 residues. Trimming took off 7 bases at V and 0 bases at J, with 3 bases between the two ends. The CDR3: CASTDQETQYF. CDR3 in DNA: TGTGCCAGCACCGACCAAGAGACCCAGTACTTC. The full variable domain, rest sourced from reference TRBV7-2 and TRBJ2-5, is GAGVSQSPSNKVTEKGKDVELRCDPISGHTALYWYRQSLGQGLEFLIYFQGNSAPDKSGLPSDRFSAERTGGSVSTLTIQRTQQEDSAVYLCASTDQETQYFGPGTRLLVL.

The chain is built from TRBV7-2 and TRBJ1-2; D might be TRBD1 (5 bases). The germline V and J ends were trimmed by 5 bases and 4 bases, with 5 bases remaining between them. This CDR3 spans 11 amino acids. Germline V CDR1 and CDR2: SGHTA, FQGNSA. Here the CDR3 reads CASSGAYGYTF. CDR3 DNA: TGTGCCAGCAGCGGGGCCTATGGCTACACCTTC.

In this sample, this clonotype turned up a few times. The V gene is TRBV12-3 or TRBV12-4, the J gene TRBJ2-2, with D perhaps TRBD1 (6 bases). Trimming removed 10 bases from V and 7 bases from J, with 22 bases in between. The CDR3 sequence is 15 residues long. CDR3 coding DNA: TGTGCCATCAGATCCCGACAGGCGAAGGGCGGGGAGCTGTTTTTT. Its translation: CAIRSRQAKGGELFF.

The rearrangement uses TRBV6-2 or TRBV6-3 and TRBJ2-7; D gene uncertain. In germline, CDR1 is MNHEY, CDR2 SVGEGT. V lost 4 bases, J lost 3 bases, and 10 bases lay in between. The CDR3 sequence is 13 residues long. The CDR3 loop is CASSWTRVYEQYF. DNA of the CDR3: TGTGCCAGCAGTTGGACCCGGGTCTACGAGCAGTACTTC.

The V gene is TRBV7-2, the J gene TRBJ1-6; a weak D match, TRBD1 (6 bases). V lost 5 bases and J lost 9, with 14 bases in between. This CDR3 has 14 residues. The germline gives CDR1 SGHTA, CDR2 FQGNSA. The CDR3 loop reads CASSNPGGGSPLHF. The CDR3 DNA reads TGTGCCAGCAGCAATCCCGGGGGCGGTTCACCCCTCCACTTT.

This clonotype was observed a few times. V and J are TRBV20-1 and TRBJ1-5; no clear D. Germline V gene data show CDR1 as DFQATT and CDR2 as SNEGSKA (reference sequence). CDR3 length: 16 amino acids. The ends were cut back, 4 bases at V and 4 bases at J, with 20 bases in the middle. This chain's CDR3 is CSAIRAPSIGNQPQHF. The CDR3 nucleotides read TGCAGTGCTATCCGGGCTCCCTCGATTGGGAATCAGCCCCAGCATTTT.

In its sample, this clonotype was seen a few times. CDR3 residues: CASSTRSQAFF. The CDR3 DNA sequence: TGCGCCAGCAGCACTAGGAGTCAAGCTTTCTTT. The rearrangement links TRBV4-1 to TRBJ1-1; D is undetermined. Germline lookup yields CDR1 MGHRA and CDR2 YSYEKL. The V and J ends lost 5 bases and 9 bases respectively, with 10 bases between them. The CDR3 extends over 11 amino acids.

The V call is TRBV4-1, the J call TRBJ1-3; D ambiguous. The CDR3 is 15 residues long. Germline values: CDR1 MGHRA, CDR2 YSYEKL. Trimming removed 0 bases from V and 2 bases from J, with 8 bases in between. The CDR3 sequence is CASSQDVPAGNTIYF. For the CDR3, the DNA is TGCGCCAGCAGCCAAGATGTACCAGCTGGAAACACCATATATTTT.

This clonotype came up a few times. The gene calls are TRBV5-1 and TRBJ1-5; D gene unclear. Trimming stripped 4 bases from V and 0 bases from J, with 11 bases between. Germline values: CDR1 SGHRS, CDR2 YFSETQ. The CDR3 is made up of 15 amino acids. The CDR3 region is CASSDGSNSNQPQHF. For the CDR3, the DNA is TGCGCCAGCAGCGATGGCTCTAATAGCAATCAGCCCCAGCATTTT.

This clonotype was counted only a few times. CDR3 nucleotides: TGTGCCAGCAGCTGGATTACAGGGATGGGTGAAGCTTTCTTT. Its protein is CASSWITGMGEAFF. The rearrangement links TRBV5-6 to TRBJ1-1, with a weak D call TRBD1 (6 bases). Germline assignment: CDR1 SGHDT and CDR2 YYEEEE. Deletions cut 3 bases from V and 7 bases from J, with 16 bases between. The CDR3 spans 14 residues.

This clonotype was counted a few times. CDR3 bases: TGTGCCAGCAGCTCAGCGGGGGGCATGAACAATGAGCAGTTCTTC. Translated, it gives CASSSAGGMNNEQFF. The chain links TRBV7-2 to TRBJ2-1; 9 bases match TRBD2. The CDR3 totals 15 residues. CDR1 and CDR2 (germline): SGHTA, FQGNSA. J lost 5 bases, V lost 4 bases, and 6 bases had no gene match.

This clonotype came up a few times. This chain joins TRBV18 and TRBJ1-2; D call uncertain. Germline V gives CDR1 KGHSH, CDR2 LQKENI. The CDR3 loop spans 12 amino acids. Trimming took off 2 bases at V and 13 bases at J, with 14 bases between the two ends. DNA for the CDR3: TGTGCCAGCTCACCATCCGGGGAACAAATCACCTTC. Its translation is CASSPSGEQITF.

Ten or more counts support this clonotype. This chain links TRBV7-2 with TRBJ2-7; 7 bases align to TRBD1. The CDR3 spans 14 residues. The germline CDR1 and CDR2 sequences are SGHTA and FQGNSA. V shed 6 bases, J shed 4 bases, and the junction held 9 bases outside the gene matches. CDR3 sequence: CASRSGTEKYEQYF. For the CDR3, the DNA is TGTGCCAGCAGGTCCGGGACAGAAAAATACGAGCAGTACTTC.

This clonotype was seen at least ten times. This rearrangement joins TRBV6-1 to TRBJ1-1; D perhaps matches TRBD1 (6 bases). Germline assignment: CDR1 MNHNS and CDR2 SASEGT. The V gene lost 7 bases and the J gene lost 1 base, with 13 bases spanning the gap. This CDR3 contains 14 residues. CDR3 coding DNA: TGTGCCAGCATCTACAGGGTAACGAACACTGAAGCTTTCTTT. It encodes CASIYRVTNTEAFF.

The chain employs TRBV18 and TRBJ1-2; D may be TRBD1 (5 bases). V lost 3 bases and J 2 bases, leaving 19 bases between the germline ends. The CDR3 contains 17 residues. Germline V gene data show CDR1 as KGHSH and CDR2 as LQKENI. The DNA for the CDR3 is TGTGCCAGCTCACCCTTCGGGGGGGGAGCGGAAAACTATGGCTACACCTTC. It is translated as CASSPFGGGAENYGYTF. Full variable domain (rest looked up from reference TRBV18 and TRBJ1-2): NAGVMQNPRHLVRRRGQEARLRCSPMKGHSHVYWYRQLPEEGLKFMVYLQKENIIDESGMPKERFSAEFPKEGPSILRIQQVVRGDSAAYFCASSPFGGGAENYGYTFGSGTRLTVV.

This clonotype was counted ten times or more. The CDR3 here is CASSRLAGNTDTQYF. The DNA of the CDR3 is TGTGCCAGCTCAAGACTAGCGGGGAACACAGATACGCAGTATTTT. The J gene is TRBJ2-3, the V gene TRBV18; 11 positions agree with TRBD2. Germline values: CDR1 KGHSH, CDR2 LQKENI. V was clipped by 5 bases and J by 2 bases; unmatched bases: 3. The CDR3 loop spans 15 amino acids. Drawing the rest from reference TRBV18 and TRBJ2-3, the complete variable domain is NAGVMQNPRHLVRRRGQEARLRCSPMKGHSHVYWYRQLPEEGLKFMVYLQKENIIDESGMPKERFSAEFPKEGPSILRIQQVVRGDSAAYFCASSRLAGNTDTQYFGPGTRLTVL.

This clonotype was counted many times. V gene TRBV5-1 combines with J gene TRBJ2-1, with TRBD1 matching over 10 bases. This CDR3 spans 15 amino acids. Germline CDR1 and CDR2: SGHRS and YFSETQ. V trimming: 3 bases; J trimming: 2 bases; junction bases outside the gene matches: 2. The CDR3 sequence is CASSSGQGTYNEQFF. The CDR3 region has the DNA TGCGCCAGCAGCTCGGGACAGGGGACCTACAATGAGCAGTTCTTC.